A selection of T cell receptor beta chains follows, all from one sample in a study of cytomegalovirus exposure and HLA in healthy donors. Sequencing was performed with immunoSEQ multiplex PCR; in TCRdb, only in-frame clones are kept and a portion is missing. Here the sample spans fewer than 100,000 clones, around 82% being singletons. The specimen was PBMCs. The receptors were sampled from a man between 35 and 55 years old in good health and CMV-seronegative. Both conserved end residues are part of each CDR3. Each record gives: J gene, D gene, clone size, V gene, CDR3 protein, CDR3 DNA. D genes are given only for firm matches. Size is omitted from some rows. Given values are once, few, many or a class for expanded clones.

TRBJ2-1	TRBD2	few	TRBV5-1	CASRSLAGELYNEQFF	TGCGCCAGCAGGTCGTTAGCGGGGGAGCTATACAATGAGCAGTTCTTC
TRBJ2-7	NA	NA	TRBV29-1	CSVGGLGTYEQYF	TGCAGCGTTGGGGGACTGGGGACCTACGAGCAGTACTTC
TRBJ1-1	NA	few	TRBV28	CASSPGFGEAFF	TGTGCCAGCAGTCCTGGTTTCGGTGAAGCTTTCTTT
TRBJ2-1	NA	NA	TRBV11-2	CASSSDINEQFF	TGTGCCAGCAGCTCGGACATCAATGAGCAGTTCTTC
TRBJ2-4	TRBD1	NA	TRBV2	CASSNRGGNIQYF	TGTGCCAGCAGTAACAGGGGTGGGAACATTCAGTACTTC
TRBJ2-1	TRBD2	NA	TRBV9	CASSPSGIYYNGQFF	TGTGCCAGCAGCCCGAGCGGGATATACTACAATGGGCAGTTCTTC
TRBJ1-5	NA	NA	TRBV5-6	CASSFGGGYQPQHF	TGTGCCAGCAGCTTCGGGGGAGGTTATCAGCCCCAGCATTTT
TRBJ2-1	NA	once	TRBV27	CASSLRLTLSYNEQFF	TGTGCCAGCAGTCTAAGACTAACACTCTCCTACAATGAGCAGTTCTTC
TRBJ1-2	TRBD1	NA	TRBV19	CASSSPGTANYGYTF	TGTGCCAGTAGTTCTCCCGGGACAGCTAACTATGGCTACACCTTC
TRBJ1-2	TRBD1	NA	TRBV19	CASSIAGGAYGYTF	TGTGCCAGTAGTATAGCAGGGGGCGCTTATGGCTACACCTTC
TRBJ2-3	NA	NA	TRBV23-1	CASSHRSGNADTQYF	TGCGCCAGCAGTCACAGGTCCGGGAACGCAGATACGCAGTATTTT
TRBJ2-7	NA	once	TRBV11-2	CASSLKMGHRGEQYF	TGTGCCAGCAGCCTTAAAATGGGACACCGAGGGGAGCAGTACTTC
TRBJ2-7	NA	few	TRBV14	CASSFSGGIYGQYF	TGTGCCAGCAGTTTTAGCGGCGGAATTTACGGGCAGTACTTC
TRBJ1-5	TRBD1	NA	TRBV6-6	CASSPRQGEPQHF	TGTGCCAGCAGCCCGAGACAGGGCGAGCCCCAGCATTTT
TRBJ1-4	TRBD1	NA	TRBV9	CASSAGTGPSNEKLFF	TGTGCCAGCAGCGCGGGGACAGGGCCATCTAATGAAAAACTGTTTTTT
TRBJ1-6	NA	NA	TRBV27	CASRGPYNSPLHF	TGTGCCAGCAGGGGGCCCTATAATTCACCCCTCCACTTT
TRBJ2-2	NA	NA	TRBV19	CASSISDRHTGELFF	TGTGCCAGTAGTATATCGGACAGACACACCGGGGAGCTGTTTTTT
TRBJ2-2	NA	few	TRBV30	CAWRGDTGELFF	TGTGCCTGGAGAGGGGACACCGGGGAGCTGTTTTTT
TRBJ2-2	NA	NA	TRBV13	CASSLGQQGRELFF	TGTGCCAGCAGCTTAGGCCAACAGGGACGGGAGCTGTTTTTT
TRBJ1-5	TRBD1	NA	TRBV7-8	CASSFMTGGGNQPQHF	TGTGCCAGCAGCTTCATGACAGGGGGAGGCAATCAGCCCCAGCATTTT
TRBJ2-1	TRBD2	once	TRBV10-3	CATYDGRNNEQFF	TGTGCCACCTATGACGGGAGGAACAATGAGCAGTTCTTC
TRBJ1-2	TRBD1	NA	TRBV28	CASSLSKTGARGYTF	TGTGCCAGCAGTTTATCGAAGACAGGGGCTCGTGGCTACACCTTC
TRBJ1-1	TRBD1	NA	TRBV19	CASSTPPGQGGGTEAFF	TGTGCCAGTAGTACCCCTCCGGGACAGGGCGGAGGCACTGAAGCTTTCTTT
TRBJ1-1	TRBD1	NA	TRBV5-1	CASSLGQGPTEAFF	TGCGCCAGCAGCCTGGGACAGGGTCCCACTGAAGCTTTCTTT
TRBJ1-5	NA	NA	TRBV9	CASSVEGKVNQPQHF	TGTGCCAGCAGCGTAGAGGGGAAAGTCAATCAGCCCCAGCATTTT
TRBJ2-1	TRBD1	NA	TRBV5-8	CASGQAILLLNEQFF	TGTGCCTCAGGACAGGCTATCTTACTTTTAAATGAGCAGTTCTTC
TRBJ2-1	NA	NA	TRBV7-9	CASNRGYNEQFF	TGTGCCAGCAACCGGGGATACAATGAGCAGTTCTTC
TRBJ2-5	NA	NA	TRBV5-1	CASSLGQGPPHGAQYF	TGCGCCAGCAGCTTAGGCCAGGGGCCTCCCCACGGAGCCCAGTACTTC
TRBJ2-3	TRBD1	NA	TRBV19	CASSPGTGGDTQYF	TGTGCCAGTAGTCCCGGGACAGGGGGAGATACGCAGTATTTT
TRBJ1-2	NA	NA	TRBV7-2	CASSSTTAYGYTF	TGTGCCAGCAGCTCAACGACAGCCTATGGCTACACCTTC
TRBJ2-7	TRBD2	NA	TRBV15	CATSRDLAGVMREQYF	TGTGCCACCAGCAGAGATCTAGCGGGAGTGATGAGAGAGCAGTACTTC
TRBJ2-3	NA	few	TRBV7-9	CASSSNGQSDTQYF	TGTGCCAGCAGCTCGAATGGACAGTCAGATACGCAGTATTTT
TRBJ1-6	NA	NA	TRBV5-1	CASSLDGAGGSPLHF	TGCGCCAGCAGCTTGGATGGGGCCGGGGGTTCACCCCTCCACTTT
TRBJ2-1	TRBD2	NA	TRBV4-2	CASSQTLAGSYNEQFF	TGTGCCAGCAGCCAGACACTAGCGGGCTCCTACAATGAGCAGTTCTTC
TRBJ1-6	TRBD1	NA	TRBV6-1	CASSEDPGTGLLGGSPLHF	TGTGCCAGCAGTGAAGACCCGGGGACAGGACTTCTGGGGGGTTCACCCCTCCACTTT
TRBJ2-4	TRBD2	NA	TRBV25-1	CASSRTSGGVAKNIQYF	TGTGCCAGCAGTCGGACTAGCGGGGGGGTAGCCAAAAACATTCAGTACTTC
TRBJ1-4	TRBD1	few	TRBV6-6	CASSWDRQGTNEKLFF	TGTGCCAGCAGCTGGGACAGGCAGGGGACTAATGAAAAACTGTTTTTT
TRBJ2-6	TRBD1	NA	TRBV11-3	CASSLGQGELSGANVLTF	TGTGCCAGCAGCTTGGGACAGGGGGAACTCTCTGGGGCCAACGTCCTGACTTTC
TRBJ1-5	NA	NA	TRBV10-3	CAIRTDQPQHF	TGTGCCATTCGGACAGATCAGCCCCAGCATTTT
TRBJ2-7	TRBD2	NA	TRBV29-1	CSVVASGYYEQYF	TGCAGCGTTGTTGCTAGCGGGTACTACGAGCAGTACTTC
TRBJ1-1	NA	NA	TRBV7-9	CASSLDGGWTEAFF	TGTGCCAGCAGCTTAGATGGGGGGTGGACTGAAGCTTTCTTT
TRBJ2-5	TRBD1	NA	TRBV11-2	CASSLGTGGQETQYF	TGTGCCAGCAGCTTGGGGACAGGGGGGCAAGAGACCCAGTACTTC
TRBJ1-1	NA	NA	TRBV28	CASRKQGMNTEAFF	TGTGCCAGCAGGAAACAGGGAATGAACACTGAAGCTTTCTTT
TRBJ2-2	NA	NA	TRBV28	CASSSPVRVSRELFF	TGTGCCAGCAGTTCCCCGGTGCGGGTTTCCAGGGAGCTGTTTTTT
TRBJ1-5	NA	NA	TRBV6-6	CASSLDRPYSNQPQHF	TGTGCCAGCAGTTTAGACAGGCCATATAGCAATCAGCCCCAGCATTTT
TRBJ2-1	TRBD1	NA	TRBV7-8	CASSLDRPSYNEQFF	TGTGCCAGCAGCCTGGACAGGCCCTCCTACAATGAGCAGTTCTTC
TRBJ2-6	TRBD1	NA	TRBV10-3	CAISERSGTGISGANVLTF	TGTGCCATCAGTGAGCGGTCAGGGACAGGGATCTCTGGGGCCAACGTCCTGACTTTC
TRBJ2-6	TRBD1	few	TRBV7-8	CASSGRTGDFSGANVLTF	TGTGCCAGCAGCGGGAGGACAGGGGACTTCTCTGGGGCCAACGTCCTGACTTTC